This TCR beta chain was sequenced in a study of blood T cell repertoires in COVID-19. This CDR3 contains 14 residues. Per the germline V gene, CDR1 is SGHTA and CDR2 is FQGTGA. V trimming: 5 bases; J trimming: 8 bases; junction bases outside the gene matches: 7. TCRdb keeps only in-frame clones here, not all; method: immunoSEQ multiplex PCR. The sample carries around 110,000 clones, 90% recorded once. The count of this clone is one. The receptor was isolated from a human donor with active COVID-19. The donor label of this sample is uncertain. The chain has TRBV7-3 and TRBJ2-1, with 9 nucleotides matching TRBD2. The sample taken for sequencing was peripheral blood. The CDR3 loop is CASSQQASGDEQFF. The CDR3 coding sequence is TGTGCCAGCAGCCAACAGGCTAGCGGGGATGAGCAGTTCTTC.